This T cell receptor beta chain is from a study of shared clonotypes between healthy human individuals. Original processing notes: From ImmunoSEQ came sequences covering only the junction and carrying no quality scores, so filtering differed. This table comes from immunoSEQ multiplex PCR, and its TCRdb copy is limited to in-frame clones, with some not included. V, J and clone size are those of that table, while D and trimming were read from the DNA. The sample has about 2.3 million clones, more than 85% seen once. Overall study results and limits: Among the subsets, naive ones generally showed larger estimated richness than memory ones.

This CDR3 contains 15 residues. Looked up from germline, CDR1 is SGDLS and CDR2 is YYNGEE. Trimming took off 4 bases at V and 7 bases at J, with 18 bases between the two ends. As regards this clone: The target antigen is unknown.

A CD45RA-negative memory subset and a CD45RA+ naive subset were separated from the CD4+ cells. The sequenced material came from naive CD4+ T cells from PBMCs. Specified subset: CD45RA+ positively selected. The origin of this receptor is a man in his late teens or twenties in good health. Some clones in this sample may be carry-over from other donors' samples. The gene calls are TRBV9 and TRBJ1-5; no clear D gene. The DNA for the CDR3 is TGTGCCAGCAGCTTGTCGTCGGGTCGCGACCAGCCCCAGCATTTT. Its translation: CASSLSSGRDQPQHF.